This paragraph covers one TCR beta chain sequence. The antigen is unknown. Trimming removed 0 bases from V and 7 bases from J, with 4 bases in between. There are 11 residues in the CDR3. The germline V gene encodes CDR1 GTSNPN and CDR2 SVGIG (reference sequence). TCRdb keeps only in-frame clones here, not all; method: immunoSEQ multiplex PCR. The table has about 90,000 clones, 70% to 90% seen once; the top ten hold around 6%. The data were taken from a study of T cell responses to AZD1222 COVID-19 vaccine. The study, taken as a whole, reports: An increase in Spike-specific TCR breadth and depth was observed after two AZD1222 doses. The study reported that nearly half of spike-specific TCRs target unmutated variant regions.

The clonotype was recovered from an adult who received the AZD1222 COVID-19 vaccine. The specimen comprised peripheral blood, sampled 28 days after the second AZD1222 dose. J is TRBJ1-5 and V is TRBV30, with D unclear. CDR3 DNA: TGTGCCTGGAGTGTGGGGCAGCCCCAGCATTTT. The encoded protein is CAWSVGQPQHF.